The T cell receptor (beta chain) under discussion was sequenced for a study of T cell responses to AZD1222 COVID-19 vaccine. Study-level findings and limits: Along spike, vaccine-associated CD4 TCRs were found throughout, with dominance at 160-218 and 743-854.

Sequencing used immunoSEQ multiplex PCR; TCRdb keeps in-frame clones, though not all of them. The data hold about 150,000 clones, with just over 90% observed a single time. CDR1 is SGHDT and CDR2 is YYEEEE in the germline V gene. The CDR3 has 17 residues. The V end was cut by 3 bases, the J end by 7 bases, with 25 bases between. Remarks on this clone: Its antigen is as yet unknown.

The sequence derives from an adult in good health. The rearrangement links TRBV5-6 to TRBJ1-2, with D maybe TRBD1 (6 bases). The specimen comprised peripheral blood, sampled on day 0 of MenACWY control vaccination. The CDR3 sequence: CASSSRGAGLVVSGYTF. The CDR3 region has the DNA TGTGCCAGCAGCTCTCGGGGGGCGGGGCTCGTTGTTTCTGGCTACACCTTC. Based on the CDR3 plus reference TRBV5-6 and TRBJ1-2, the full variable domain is DAGVTQSPTHLIKTRGQQVTLRCSPKSGHDTVSWYQQALGQGPQFIFQYYEEEERQRGNFPDRFSGHQFPNYSSELNVNALLLGDSALYLCASSSRGAGLVVSGYTFGSGTRLTVV.